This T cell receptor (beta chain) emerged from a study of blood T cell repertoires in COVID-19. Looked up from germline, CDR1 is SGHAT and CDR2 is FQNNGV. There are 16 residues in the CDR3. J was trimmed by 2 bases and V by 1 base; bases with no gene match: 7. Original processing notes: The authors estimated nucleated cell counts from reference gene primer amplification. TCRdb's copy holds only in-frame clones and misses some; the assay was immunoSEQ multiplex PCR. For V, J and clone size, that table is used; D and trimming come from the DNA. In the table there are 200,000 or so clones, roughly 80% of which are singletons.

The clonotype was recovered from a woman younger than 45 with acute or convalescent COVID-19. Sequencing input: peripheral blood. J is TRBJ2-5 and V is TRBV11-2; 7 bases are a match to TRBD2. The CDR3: CASSLGASGSQETQYF. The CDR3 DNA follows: TGTGCCAGCAGCTTAGGGGCTAGCGGATCTCAAGAGACCCAGTACTTC.